The entry that follows covers one T cell receptor (beta chain) sequence. This specimen comes from a study of blood T cell repertoires in COVID-19. Across the whole study: T cells, B-cell-depleted T cells, or PBMCs provided the cDNA or gDNA that served as material.

The method was immunoSEQ multiplex PCR; TCRdb's version includes in-frame clones alone and lacks a portion of them. This sample has 100,000 to 150,000 clones, with around nine tenths found just once. The receptor was derived from a woman in her 70s with COVID-19, enrolled during active disease. Specimen: peripheral blood.

The CDR3 loop is CASSRGQANTEAFF. CDR3 in DNA: TGTGCCAGCAGCCGGGGACAGGCGAACACTGAAGCTTTCTTT. The chain links TRBV9 to TRBJ1-1; 8 positions agree with TRBD1. CDR1 is SGDLS, CDR2 YYNGEE, per germline. Unmatched junction bases numbered 3, after V lost 4 bases and J lost 1 base. The CDR3 is made up of 14 amino acids.